Shown below are 16 T cell receptor beta chains from a single sample sequenced in a study of blood T cells in healthy people across ages. Together with a sample-barcoded 5' primer, a J-beta primer mix was included in a second PCR lasting roughly 6 to 12 cycles. TCRdb recomputed calls from the 5' RACE reads with MiXCR, one row per CDR3 protein. The repertoire includes approximately 800,000 distinct CDR3 sequences, roughly 60% of them detected once, and roughly 22% sits in the top ten. Sequenced sample: blood. The receptor set was obtained from a man under 40 in good health.

The V call is TRBV29-1, the J call TRBJ2-1, with a possible D match to TRBD1 (5 bases). The germline gives CDR1 SQVTM, CDR2 ANQGSEA. The CDR3 length is 13 residues. Trimming left V 0 bases short and J 15 bases short, with 18 bases between. The DNA for the CDR3 is TGCAGCGTTGAAGATCCCCCCGTCAGGGCGGCGTTCTTC. This encodes CSVEDPPVRAAFF.

The chain is built from TRBV10-3 and TRBJ1-6; perhaps TRBD1 as D (5 bases). There are 12 residues in the CDR3. Germline loops: CDR1 ENHRY, CDR2 SYGVKD. V shed 8 bases and J shed 9 bases, with 11 bases lying between them. The CDR3 region is CAIRDGASPLHF. CDR3 in DNA: TGTGCCATCCGAGACGGGGCTTCACCCCTCCACTTT.

CDR3 protein: CSARVAGRTYEQYF. DNA for the CDR3: TGCAGTGCTAGAGTGGCGGGACGTACCTACGAGCAGTACTTC. The genes are TRBV20-1 and TRBJ2-7; TRBD2 is a possible D gene (6 bases). From germline, CDR1 is DFQATT and CDR2 SNEGSKA (reference sequence). V dropped 1 base and J dropped 2 bases, with 12 bases sitting between them. The CDR3 is 14 amino acids.

About this clonotype: One end of the junction fails to match germline, which may point to a read error. J is TRBJ2-1 and V is TRBV2, with 9 bases identical to TRBD2. Looked up from germline, CDR1 is SNHLY and CDR2 is FYNNEI. The CDR3 extends over 13 amino acids. The CDR3 spells CASAREGDNEQFF. CDR3 DNA: TGTGCCAGCGCGCGGGAGGGGGACAATGAGCAGTTTTTC.

The V call is TRBV7-9, the J call TRBJ2-7; D uncertain. CDR3 length: 14 amino acids. Trimming left V 8 bases short and J 3 bases short, with 17 bases between. Looked up from germline, CDR1 is SEHNR and CDR2 is FQNEAQ (reference sequence). The CDR3 protein is CASASLQLGYEQYF. The CDR3 DNA sequence: TGTGCCAGCGCGAGCCTTCAATTGGGCTACGAGCAGTACTTC.

In its sample, this clonotype was seen a few times. The rearrangement joins TRBV4-2 to TRBJ2-7; 7 bases are shared with TRBD1. This CDR3 spans 17 amino acids. Germline V gives CDR1 LGHNA, CDR2 YNFKEQ. The V segment lost 1 base and the J segment 3 bases; nucleotides outside the gene matches: 12. CDR3 amino acids: CASSQGPTRDRDYEQYF. The CDR3 DNA reads TGTGCCAGCAGCCAAGGGCCCACCCGGGACAGAGACTACGAGCAGTACTTC.

This clonotype has more than one count but fewer than ten. V gene TRBV20-1 combines with J gene TRBJ2-4, with TRBD2 matching over 7 bases. The end of the DNA aligns better with TRBJ2-7, so the J call may be wrong. CDR3 length: 14 residues. Germline CDR1 and CDR2: DFQATT and SNEGSKA (reference sequence). DNA of the CDR3: TGCAGTGCTAGTCGGGCGGGAGAACCGTACGAGCAGTACTTC. Translated, it gives CSASRAGEPYEQYF.

In this sample, this clonotype turned up a few times. The genes are TRBV9 and TRBJ2-7, with D perhaps TRBD2 (6 bases). The germline CDR1 and CDR2 sequences are SGDLS and YYNGEE. Trimming shortened V by 1 base and J by 6 bases, and 11 bases separated the two germline ends. This CDR3 contains 13 residues. The CDR3 DNA follows: TGTGCCAGCAGCGTACAACCCGGGGGCGAGCAGTACTTC. Residues: CASSVQPGGEQYF. Full variable domain (remainder filled in from reference TRBV9 and TRBJ2-7): DSGVTQTPKHLITATGQRVTLRCSPRSGDLSVYWYQQSLDQGLQFLIQYYNGEERAKGNILERFSAQQFPDLHSELNLSSLELGDSALYFCASSVQPGGEQYFGPGTRLTVT.

J is TRBJ2-1 and V is TRBV20-1, with D tentatively TRBD2 (6 bases). V was shortened by 2 bases and J by 10 bases, with 21 bases between the two germline ends. The germline V gene has CDR1 DFQATT and CDR2 SNEGSKA (reference sequence). This CDR3 is 15 amino acids long. CDR3 in amino acids: CSARLRGNPTYEQFF. The CDR3 DNA is TGCAGTGCTAGACTACGGGGGAATCCCACCTACGAGCAGTTCTTC.

The chain uses TRBV3-1 and TRBJ1-1, with TRBD1 as a possible D gene (6 bases). CDR1 and CDR2 from the germline V gene are LGHDT and YNNKEL (reference sequence). CDR3 size: 13 residues. The V end lost 5 bases, the J end lost 9 bases, and 16 bases lay between the germline ends. The CDR3 here is CASSKGGQSKAFF. CDR3 coding DNA: TGTGCCAGCAGCAAAGGGGGACAAAGTAAAGCTTTCTTT.

The genes are TRBV10-3 and TRBJ1-6; D uncertain. Trimming took off 2 bases at V and 7 bases at J, with 3 bases between the two ends. CDR1 and CDR2 from the germline V gene are ENHRY and SYGVKD. CDR3 length: 12 amino acids. The CDR3: CAISEPNSPLHF. DNA for the CDR3: TGTGCCATCAGTGAGCCCAATTCACCCCTCCACTTT.

The V call is TRBV15, the J call TRBJ2-1, with D tentatively TRBD1 (6 bases). The ends were cut back, 9 bases at V and 0 bases at J, with 12 bases in the middle. Germline CDR1 reads LNHNV; CDR2 reads YYDKDF (reference sequence). This CDR3 has 14 residues. CDR3 coding DNA: TGTGCCACTCGGGACACCAGCTCCTACAATGAGCAGTTCTTC. Residues: CATRDTSSYNEQFF.

This CDR3 is CASSVAAGLAGWEQYF. As DNA, the CDR3 is TGTGCCAGCAGCGTAGCTGCGGGACTAGCGGGTTGGGAGCAGTACTTC. V gene TRBV9 combines with J gene TRBJ2-7; 12 positions agree with TRBD2. CDR3 length: 16 amino acids. CDR1 is SGDLS, CDR2 YYNGEE, per germline. Trimming removed 0 bases from V and 7 bases from J; junction bases left unmatched: 8.

The V and J genes are TRBV10-3 and TRBJ2-5; 8 bases are shared with TRBD1. Germline values: CDR1 ENHRY, CDR2 SYGVKD. V lost 8 bases to trimming and J lost 5 bases; unmatched junction nucleotides: 4. The CDR3 is made up of 12 amino acids. The chain's CDR3 is CAILDREETQYF. The CDR3 DNA follows: TGTGCCATCCTGGACAGGGAGGAGACCCAGTACTTC.

The V gene is TRBV2, the J gene TRBJ2-3, with 9 bases identical to TRBD1. The V gene end was trimmed by 7 bases and the J gene end by 0 bases; junction bases not matched to a gene: 11. The CDR3 is 17 residues long. Germline V lookup: CDR1 SNHLY, CDR2 FYNNEI. CDR3 amino acids: CASTAPGQGSSTDTQYF. The CDR3 nucleotides are TGTGCCAGCACCGCGCCCGGACAGGGGTCGAGCACAGATACGCAGTATTTT.

This clonotype was recorded a few times. The chain recombines TRBV7-9 with TRBJ2-7; D ambiguous. Trimming cost V 2 bases and J 7 bases, with 9 bases left between them. From germline, CDR1 is SEHNR and CDR2 FQNEAQ (reference sequence). The CDR3 totals 12 residues. CDR3 in amino acids: CASSLWGGEQYF. Here the CDR3 DNA reads TGTGCCAGCAGCTTATGGGGTGGAGAGCAGTACTTC.